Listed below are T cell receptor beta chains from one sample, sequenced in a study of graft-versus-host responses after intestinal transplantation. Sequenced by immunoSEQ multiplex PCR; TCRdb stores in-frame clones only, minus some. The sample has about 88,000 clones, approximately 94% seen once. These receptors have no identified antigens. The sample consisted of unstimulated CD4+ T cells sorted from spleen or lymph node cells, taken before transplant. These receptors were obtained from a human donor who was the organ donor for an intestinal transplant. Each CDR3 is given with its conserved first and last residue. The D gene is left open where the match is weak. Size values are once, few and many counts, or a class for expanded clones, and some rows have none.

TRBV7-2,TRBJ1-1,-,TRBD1,TGTGCCAGCAGCTTAGGCCCAGGGGGTGAAGCTTTCTTT,CASSLGPGGEAFF
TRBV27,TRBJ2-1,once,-,TGTGCCAGCCGCCAAGACAGAAGCTATTACAATGAGCAGTTCTTC,CASRQDRSYYNEQFF
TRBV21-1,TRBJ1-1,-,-,TGTGCCAGCAGCAAGCCGGGCGATTCAAGGGCTGAAGCTTTCTTT,CASSKPGDSRAEAFF
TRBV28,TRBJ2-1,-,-,TGTGCCAGCAGTTTACGGTACAATGAGCAGTTCTTC,CASSLRYNEQFF
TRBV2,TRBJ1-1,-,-,TGTGCCGGGCGACAGGAGAGTACTGAAGCTTTCTTT,CAGRQESTEAFF
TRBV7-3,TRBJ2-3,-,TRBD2,TGTGCCAGCAGCTTAGAGGTTTGGGCTAGCGGGGATACGCAGTATTTT,CASSLEVWASGDTQYF
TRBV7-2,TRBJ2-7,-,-,TGTGCCAGCAGCTTAAGGGGGCGGGGTGACGAGCAGTACTTC,CASSLRGRGDEQYF
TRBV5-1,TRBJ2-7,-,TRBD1,TGCGCCAGCAGCCATGACAGGGCCTTCACCTACGAGCAGTACTTC,CASSHDRAFTYEQYF
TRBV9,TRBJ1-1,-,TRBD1,TGTGCCAGCAGCGTAGGGGGACAGGCGAACACTGAAGCTTTCTTT,CASSVGGQANTEAFF
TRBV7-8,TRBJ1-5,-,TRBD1,TGTGCCAGCAGCTCCGCAGACAGGGGCAATCAGCCCCAGCATTTT,CASSSADRGNQPQHF
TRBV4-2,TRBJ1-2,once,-,TGTGCCAGCAGCCAAGATCGGGGCATCTATGGCTACACCTTC,CASSQDRGIYGYTF
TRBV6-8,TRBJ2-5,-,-,TGTGCCAGCAGCAGTGAATGGGGAAAGTCGATGGGTGAGACCCAGTACTTC,CASSSEWGKSMGETQYF
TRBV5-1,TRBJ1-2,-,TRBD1,TGCGCCAGCAGCTTGAAATCATCCACCGGGACAGCTTCTAACTATGGCTACACCTTC,CASSLKSSTGTASNYGYTF
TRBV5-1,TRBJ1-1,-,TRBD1,TGCGCCAGCAGCTTCTCCGGGACAGGACGCACTGAAGCTTTCTTT,CASSFSGTGRTEAFF
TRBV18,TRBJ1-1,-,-,TGTGCCAGCTCACCACTGTCAGTGGGGGCTGAAGCTTTCTTT,CASSPLSVGAEAFF
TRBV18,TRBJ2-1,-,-,TGTGCCAGCTCACCACTACAAAGCTCCTACAATGAGCAGTTCTTC,CASSPLQSSYNEQFF
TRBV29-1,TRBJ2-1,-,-,TGCAGCGTTGAAGATTTCACGGGGGCCGATGAGCAGTTCTTC,CSVEDFTGADEQFF
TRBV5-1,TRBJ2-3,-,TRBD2,TGCGCCAGCAGGACTAGCTTTTTAGCAGATACGCAGTATTTT,CASRTSFLADTQYF
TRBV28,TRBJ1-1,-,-,TGTGCCAGCAGTTCGACCTATGCAGCTTTCTTT,CASSSTYAAFF
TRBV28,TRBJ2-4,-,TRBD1,TGTGCCAGCAGTTTATTCGGACAGGGTATGGGGATTCAGTACTTC,CASSLFGQGMGIQYF
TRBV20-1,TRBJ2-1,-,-,TGCAGTGCTACCAACTACAATGAGCAGTTCTTC,CSATNYNEQFF
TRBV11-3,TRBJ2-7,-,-,TGTGCCAGCAGCTTAGTTCAGAACGAGCAGTACTTC,CASSLVQNEQYF
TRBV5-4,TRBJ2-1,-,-,TGTGCCAGCAGCCCGGGACACGTCTACAATGAGCAGTTCTTC,CASSPGHVYNEQFF
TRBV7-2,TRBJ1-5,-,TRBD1,TGTGCCAGCAGCTTAGCCGCGACAGGGTCGGGTCAGCCCCAGCATTTT,CASSLAATGSGQPQHF
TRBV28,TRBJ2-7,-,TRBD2,TGTGCCAGCAGTGGCGGACTAGCGGGGCCCTCCTACGAGCAGTACTTC,CASSGGLAGPSYEQYF
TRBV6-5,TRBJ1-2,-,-,TGTGCCAGCAGCCGGGTGGGGCTGAGCGGCGGCTACACCTTC,CASSRVGLSGGYTF
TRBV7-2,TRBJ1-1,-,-,TGTGCCAGCAGCTTGTGGTATAACACTGAAGCTTTCTTT,CASSLWYNTEAFF
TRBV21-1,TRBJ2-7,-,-,TGTGCCAGCAGCAAATCTTGGACTAGCGGGGGCTCGGACGAGCAGTACTTC,CASSKSWTSGGSDEQYF
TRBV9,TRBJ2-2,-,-,TGTGCCAGCAGCCAAGAGGGTGGTACCGGGGAGCTGTTTTTT,CASSQEGGTGELFF
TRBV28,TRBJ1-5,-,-,TGTGCCAGCAGTTACCGGACTAATCCGGGATTCAATCAGCCCCAGCATTTT,CASSYRTNPGFNQPQHF
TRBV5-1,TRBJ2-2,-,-,TGCGCCAGCAGCTTGGACAGGGGGAGGGCCGGGGAGCTGTTTTTT,CASSLDRGRAGELFF
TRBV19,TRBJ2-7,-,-,TGTGCCAGTAGGCAGGACCGAGGGTACGAGCAGTACTTC,CASRQDRGYEQYF
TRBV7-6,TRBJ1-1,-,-,TGTGCCAGCAGCTTAGAGGGACAGAACACTGAAGCTTTCTTT,CASSLEGQNTEAFF
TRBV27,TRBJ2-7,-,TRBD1,TGTGCCAGCAGTTTAGTGGGACAGGGTTGGTCCTATTACGAGCAGTACTTC,CASSLVGQGWSYYEQYF
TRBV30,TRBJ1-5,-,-,TGTGCCTGGAGTAGGGACAGCAATCAGCCCCAGCATTTT,CAWSRDSNQPQHF
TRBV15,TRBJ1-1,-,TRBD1,TGTGCCACCAGCAGAGATCGAGCGGTTGGACAGGGGGCTGAAGCTTTCTTT,CATSRDRAVGQGAEAFF
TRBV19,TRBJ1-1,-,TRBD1,TGTGCCAGCCTGACAGGGACCTTTGGGACTGAAGCTTTCTTT,CASLTGTFGTEAFF
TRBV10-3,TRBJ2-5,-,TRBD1,TGTGCCATCAGCGGACAGGGTGTACAAGAGACCCAGTACTTC,CAISGQGVQETQYF
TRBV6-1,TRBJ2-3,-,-,TGTGCCAGCGGTGTCAGCGGGACAGATACGCAGTATTTT,CASGVSGTDTQYF
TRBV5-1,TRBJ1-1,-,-,TGCGCCAGCAGCACTGGGAGGGGTATGAACACTGAAGCTTTCTTT,CASSTGRGMNTEAFF
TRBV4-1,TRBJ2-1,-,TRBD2,TGCGCCGGCAGCCAGGAGGGGACTAGCGGCAATGAGCAGTTCTTC,CAGSQEGTSGNEQFF
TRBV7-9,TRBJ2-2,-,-,TGTGCCAGCAGCTTAGAAACAGGGCTAAGTTCGGACACCGGGGAGCTGTTTTTT,CASSLETGLSSDTGELFF
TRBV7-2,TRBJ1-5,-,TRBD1,TGTGCCAGCAGCTTAGCCGGGACAGCTGCCGTGGGGCCCCAGCATTTT,CASSLAGTAAVGPQHF
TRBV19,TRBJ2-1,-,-,TGTGCCAGTAGTCTAACCGGGACCCCGGGACACAATGAGCAGTTCTTC,CASSLTGTPGHNEQFF
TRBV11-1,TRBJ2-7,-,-,TGTGCCAGCAGCTTTACCGCCGGGCAGATCTACGAGCAGTACTTC,CASSFTAGQIYEQYF
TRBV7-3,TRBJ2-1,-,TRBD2,TGTGCCAGCAGCCGCCGGACTAGCAGCTCCTACAATGAGCAGTTCTTC,CASSRRTSSSYNEQFF
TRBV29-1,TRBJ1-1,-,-,TGCAGCGTTGGTGGGCAGCAGAACACTGAAGCTTTCTTT,CSVGGQQNTEAFF
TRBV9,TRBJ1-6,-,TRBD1,TGTGCCAGCAGCGATCAGGGGGGTAATTCACCCCTCCACTTT,CASSDQGGNSPLHF
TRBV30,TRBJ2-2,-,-,TGTGCCTGGCGTCGTGGGGGGACAGTCTACACCGGGGAGCTGTTTTTT,CAWRRGGTVYTGELFF
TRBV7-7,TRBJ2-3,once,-,TGTGCTAGCAGCTTGGGGCACACAGATACGCAGTATTTT,CASSLGHTDTQYF
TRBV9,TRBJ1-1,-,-,TGTGCCAGCAGCACACAAGGGGGCACTGAAGCTTTCTTT,CASSTQGGTEAFF
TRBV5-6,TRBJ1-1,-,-,TGTGCCAGCAGCATGTTGGGGCCTGGGACTGAAGCTTTCTTT,CASSMLGPGTEAFF
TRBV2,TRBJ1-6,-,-,TGTGCCAGCAGTGAAAATTCACCCCTCCACTTT,CASSENSPLHF